Listed here is a single T cell receptor (beta chain). The data stem from a study of T cells in tumors after PD-1 blockade. Study-wide background: Mean per blood sample: some 120,000 templates (about 24,000-257,772), about 40,000 unique clonotypes.

Repertoires were generated with immunoSEQ multiplex PCR, while TCRdb's copy carries only in-frame clones and drops some. Among about 15,000 clones listed, roughly four fifths were seen once. With 6 bases clipped from V and 4 bases from J, the junction kept 5 bases outside the gene matches. From germline, CDR1 is MNHEY and CDR2 SVGAGI. This CDR3 region has 13 residues. The sequencing here drew on PBMCs, taken after anti-PD-1 treatment. The chain recombines TRBV6-5 with TRBJ2-5, with 7 nucleotides matching TRBD2. This receptor was identified in a human donor with basal cell carcinoma. The CDR3 loop is CASRRTSAETQYF. CDR3 in DNA: TGTGCCAGCAGGAGAACTAGCGCAGAGACCCAGTACTTC.